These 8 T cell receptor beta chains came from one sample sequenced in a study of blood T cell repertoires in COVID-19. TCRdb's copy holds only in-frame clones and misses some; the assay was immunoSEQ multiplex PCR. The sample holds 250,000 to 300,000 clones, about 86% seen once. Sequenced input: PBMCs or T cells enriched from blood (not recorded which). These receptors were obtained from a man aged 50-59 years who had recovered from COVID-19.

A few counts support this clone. CDR3 sequence (DNA): TGCGCCAGCACCACCGGGGGGGCATTTGGTGAAAAGACCCAGTACTTC. As protein: CASTTGGAFGEKTQYF. The chain is built from TRBV5-1 and TRBJ2-5; TRBD2 aligns across 8 bases. J gave up 6 bases and V 6 bases, and 16 bases lay outside the gene matches. CDR1 is SGHRS, CDR2 YFSETQ, per germline. The CDR3 runs 16 residues. The variable domain in full, completed from reference TRBV5-1 and TRBJ2-5, reads KAGVTQTPRYLIKTRGQQVTLSCSPISGHRSVSWYQQTPGQGLQFLFEYFSETQRNKGNFPGRFSGRQFSNSRSEMNVSTLELGDSALYLCASTTGGAFGEKTQYFGPGTRLLVL.

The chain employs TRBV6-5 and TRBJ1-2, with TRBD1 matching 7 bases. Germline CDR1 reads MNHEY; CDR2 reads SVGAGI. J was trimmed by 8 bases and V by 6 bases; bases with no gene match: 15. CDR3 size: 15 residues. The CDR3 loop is CASREGTASVKGYTF. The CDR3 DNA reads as TGTGCCAGCAGGGAGGGGACAGCCAGCGTCAAGGGCTACACCTTC.

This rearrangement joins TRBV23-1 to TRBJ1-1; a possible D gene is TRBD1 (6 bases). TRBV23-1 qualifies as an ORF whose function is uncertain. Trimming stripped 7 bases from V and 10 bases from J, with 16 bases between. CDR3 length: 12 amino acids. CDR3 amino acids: CASKWRLQGAFF. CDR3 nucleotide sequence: TGCGCCAGCAAATGGCGGCTACAGGGAGCTTTCTTT.

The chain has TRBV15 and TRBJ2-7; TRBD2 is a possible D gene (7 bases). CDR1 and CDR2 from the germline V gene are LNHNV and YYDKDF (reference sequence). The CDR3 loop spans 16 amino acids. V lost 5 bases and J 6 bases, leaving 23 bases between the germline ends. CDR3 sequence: CATSRRGGRAGFEQYF. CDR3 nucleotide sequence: TGTGCCACCAGCCGCCGAGGGGGGAGGGCCGGTTTCGAGCAGTACTTC.

This CDR3 is CASSPKAGTYEQYF. CDR3 nucleotide sequence: TGTGCCAGCTCACCTAAAGCGGGGACCTACGAGCAGTACTTC. The V call is TRBV18, the J call TRBJ2-7; 7 bases match TRBD2. Germline values: CDR1 KGHSH, CDR2 LQKENI. This CDR3 comprises 14 residues. V lost 3 bases and J lost 2; bases outside the gene matches: 4.

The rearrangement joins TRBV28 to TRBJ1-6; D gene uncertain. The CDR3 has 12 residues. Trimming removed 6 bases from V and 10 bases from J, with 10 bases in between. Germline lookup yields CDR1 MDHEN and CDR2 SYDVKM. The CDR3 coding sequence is TGTGCCAGCAGGCCAGGTGGGTCACCCCTCCACTTT. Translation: CASRPGGSPLHF.

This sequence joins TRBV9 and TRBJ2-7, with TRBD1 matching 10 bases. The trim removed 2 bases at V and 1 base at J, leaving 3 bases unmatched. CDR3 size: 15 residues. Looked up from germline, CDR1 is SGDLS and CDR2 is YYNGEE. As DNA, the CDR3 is TGTGCCAGCAGCGTTGGGACAGGGGCATCCTACGAGCAGTACTTC. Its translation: CASSVGTGASYEQYF.

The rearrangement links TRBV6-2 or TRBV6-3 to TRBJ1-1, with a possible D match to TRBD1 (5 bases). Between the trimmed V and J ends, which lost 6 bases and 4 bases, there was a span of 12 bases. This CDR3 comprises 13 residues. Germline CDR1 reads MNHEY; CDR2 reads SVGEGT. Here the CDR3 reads CASSRPRGTEAFF. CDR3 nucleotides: TGTGCCAGCAGCCGGCCTAGGGGCACTGAAGCTTTCTTT.